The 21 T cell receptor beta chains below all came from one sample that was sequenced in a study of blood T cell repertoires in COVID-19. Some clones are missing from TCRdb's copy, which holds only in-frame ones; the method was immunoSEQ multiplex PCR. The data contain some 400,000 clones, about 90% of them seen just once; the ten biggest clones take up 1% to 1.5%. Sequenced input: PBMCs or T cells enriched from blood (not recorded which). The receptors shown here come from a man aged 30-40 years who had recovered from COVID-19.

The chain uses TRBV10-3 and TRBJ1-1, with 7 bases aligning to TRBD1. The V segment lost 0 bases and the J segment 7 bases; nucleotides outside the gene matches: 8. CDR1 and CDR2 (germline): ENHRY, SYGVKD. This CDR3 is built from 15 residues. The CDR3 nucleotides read TGTGCCATCAGTGAGTCAATTCTCCAGGGGGTTGAAGCTTTCTTT. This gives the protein CAISESILQGVEAFF.

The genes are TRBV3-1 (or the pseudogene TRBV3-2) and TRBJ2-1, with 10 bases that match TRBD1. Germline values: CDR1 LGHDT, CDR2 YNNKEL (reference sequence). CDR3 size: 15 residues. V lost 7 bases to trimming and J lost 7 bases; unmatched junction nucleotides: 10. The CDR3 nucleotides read TGTGCCAGCAAGCGGACAGGGGGAAGAACTAATGAGCAGTTCTTC. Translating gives CASKRTGGRTNEQFF.

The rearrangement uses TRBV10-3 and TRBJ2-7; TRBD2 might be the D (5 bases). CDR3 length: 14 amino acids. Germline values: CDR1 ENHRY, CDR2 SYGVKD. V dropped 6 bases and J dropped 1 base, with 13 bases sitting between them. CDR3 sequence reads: CAIRVSVESYEQYF. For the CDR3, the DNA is TGTGCCATCAGGGTTAGCGTTGAATCCTACGAGCAGTACTTC.

As DNA, the CDR3 is TGTGCCAGCAGTGTACTAAGGGGGAATCAGCCCCAGCATTTT. Protein sequence: CASSVLRGNQPQHF. The J gene is TRBJ1-5, the V gene TRBV2; the D gene is possibly TRBD1 (6 bases). From germline, CDR1 is SNHLY and CDR2 FYNNEI. Trimming took 4 bases from V and 4 from J, leaving 11 bases between them. This CDR3 has 14 amino acids.

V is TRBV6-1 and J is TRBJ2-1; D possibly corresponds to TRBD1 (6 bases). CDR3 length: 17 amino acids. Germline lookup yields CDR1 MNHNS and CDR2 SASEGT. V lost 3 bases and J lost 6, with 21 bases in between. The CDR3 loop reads CASSETQGSPWANEQFF. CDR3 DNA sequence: TGTGCCAGCAGTGAGACGCAGGGGTCCCCGTGGGCCAATGAGCAGTTCTTC.

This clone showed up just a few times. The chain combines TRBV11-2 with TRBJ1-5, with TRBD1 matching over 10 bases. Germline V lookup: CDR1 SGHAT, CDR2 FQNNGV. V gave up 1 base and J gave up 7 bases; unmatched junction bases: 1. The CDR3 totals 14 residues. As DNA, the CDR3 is TGTGCCAGCAGCTTAGCGGACAGGGGGCAGCCCCAGCATTTT. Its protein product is CASSLADRGQPQHF.

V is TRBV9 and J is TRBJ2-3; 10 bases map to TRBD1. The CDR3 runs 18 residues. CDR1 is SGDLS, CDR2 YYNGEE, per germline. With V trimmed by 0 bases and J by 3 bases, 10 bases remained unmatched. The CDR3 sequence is CASSVARLGDRGTDTQYF. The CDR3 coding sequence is TGTGCCAGCAGCGTAGCTCGATTGGGGGACAGGGGTACAGATACGCAGTATTTT.

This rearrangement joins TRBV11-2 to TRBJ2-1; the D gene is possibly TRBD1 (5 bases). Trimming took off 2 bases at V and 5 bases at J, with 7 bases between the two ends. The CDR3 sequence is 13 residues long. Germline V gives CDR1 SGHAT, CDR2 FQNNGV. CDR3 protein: CASSLTRDNEQFF. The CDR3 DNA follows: TGTGCCAGCAGCTTAACCAGGGACAATGAGCAGTTCTTC.

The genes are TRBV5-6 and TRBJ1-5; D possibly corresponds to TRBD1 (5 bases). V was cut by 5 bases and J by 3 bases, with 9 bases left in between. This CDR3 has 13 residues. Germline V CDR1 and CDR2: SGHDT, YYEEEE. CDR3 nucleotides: TGTGCCAGCAGTCCAGGGAACAATCAGCCCCAGCATTTT. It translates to CASSPGNNQPQHF. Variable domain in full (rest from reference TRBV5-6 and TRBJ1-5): DAGVTQSPTHLIKTRGQQVTLRCSPKSGHDTVSWYQQALGQGPQFIFQYYEEEERQRGNFPDRFSGHQFPNYSSELNVNALLLGDSALYLCASSPGNNQPQHFGDGTRLSIL.

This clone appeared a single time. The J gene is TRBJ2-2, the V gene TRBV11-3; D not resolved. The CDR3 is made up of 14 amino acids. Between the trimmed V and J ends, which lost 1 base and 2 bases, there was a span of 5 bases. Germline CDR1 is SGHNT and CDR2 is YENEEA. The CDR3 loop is CASSLARNTGELFF. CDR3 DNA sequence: TGTGCCAGCAGCTTAGCCAGAAACACCGGGGAGCTGTTTTTT.

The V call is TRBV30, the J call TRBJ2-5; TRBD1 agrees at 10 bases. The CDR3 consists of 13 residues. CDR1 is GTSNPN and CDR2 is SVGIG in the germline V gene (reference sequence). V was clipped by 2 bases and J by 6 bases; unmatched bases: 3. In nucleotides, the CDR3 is TGTGCCTGGAGTCGGGACAGGGGACAGACCCAGTACTTC. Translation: CAWSRDRGQTQYF. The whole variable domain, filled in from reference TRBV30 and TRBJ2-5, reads SQTIHQWPATLVQPVGSPLSLECTVEGTSNPNLYWYRQAAGRGLQLLFYSVGIGQISSEVPQNLSASRPQDRQFILSSKKLLLSDSGFYLCAWSRDRGQTQYFGPGTRLLVL.

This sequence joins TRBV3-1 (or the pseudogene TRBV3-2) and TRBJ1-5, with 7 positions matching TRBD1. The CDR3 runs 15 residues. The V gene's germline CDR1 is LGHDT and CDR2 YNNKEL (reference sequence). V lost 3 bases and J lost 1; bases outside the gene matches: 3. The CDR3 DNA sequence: TGTGCCAGCAGCCAGCGAGGGGGCAGCAATCAGCCCCAGCATTTT. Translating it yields CASSQRGGSNQPQHF.

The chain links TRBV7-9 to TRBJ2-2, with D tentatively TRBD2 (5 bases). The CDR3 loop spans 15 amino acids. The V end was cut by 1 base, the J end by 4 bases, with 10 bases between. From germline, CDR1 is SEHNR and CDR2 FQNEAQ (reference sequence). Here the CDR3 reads CASSLGTGFTGELFF. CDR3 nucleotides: TGTGCCAGCAGCTTAGGAACGGGATTCACCGGGGAGCTGTTTTTT.

CDR3 coding DNA: TGCGCCAGCAGTGAAGGGGGTCACACTGAAGCTTTCTTT. Encoded protein: CASSEGGHTEAFF. The chain joins TRBV10-1 to TRBJ1-1; TRBD1 might be the D (6 bases). V dropped 3 bases and J dropped 3 bases, with 8 bases sitting between them. The CDR3 sequence is 13 residues long. Germline CDR1 is WNHNN and CDR2 is SYGVQD (reference sequence).

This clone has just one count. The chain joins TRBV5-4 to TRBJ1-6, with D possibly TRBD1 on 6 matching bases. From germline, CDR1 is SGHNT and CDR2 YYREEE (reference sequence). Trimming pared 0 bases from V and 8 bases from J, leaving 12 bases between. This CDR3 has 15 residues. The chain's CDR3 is CASSLGSGVYSPLHF. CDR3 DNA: TGTGCCAGCAGCTTGGGGTCAGGGGTCTATTCACCCCTCCACTTT.

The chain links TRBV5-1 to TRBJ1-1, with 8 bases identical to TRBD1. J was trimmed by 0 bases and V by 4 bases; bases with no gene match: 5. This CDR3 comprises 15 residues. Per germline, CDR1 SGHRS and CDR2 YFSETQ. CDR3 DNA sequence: TGCGCCAGCAGCCTCCTGACAGGGGTGAACACTGAAGCTTTCTTT. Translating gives CASSLLTGVNTEAFF.

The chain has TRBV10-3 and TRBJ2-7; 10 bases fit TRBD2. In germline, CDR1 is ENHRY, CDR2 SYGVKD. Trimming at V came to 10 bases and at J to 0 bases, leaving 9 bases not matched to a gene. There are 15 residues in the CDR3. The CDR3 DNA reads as TGTGCCACAATAACCGGGACTAGCGACTCCTACGAGCAGTACTTC. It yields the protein CATITGTSDSYEQYF.

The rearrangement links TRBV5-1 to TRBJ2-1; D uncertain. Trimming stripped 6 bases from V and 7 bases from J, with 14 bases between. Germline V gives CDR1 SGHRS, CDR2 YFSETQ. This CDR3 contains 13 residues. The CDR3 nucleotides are TGCGCCAGCAACGGTTTTATTTATAATGAGCAGTTCTTC. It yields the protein CASNGFIYNEQFF.

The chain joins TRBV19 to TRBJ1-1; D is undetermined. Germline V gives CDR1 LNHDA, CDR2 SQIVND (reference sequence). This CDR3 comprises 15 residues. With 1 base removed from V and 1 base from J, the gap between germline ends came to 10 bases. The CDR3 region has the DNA TGTGCCAGTAGTATAGCAGGCAGACCGAACACTGAAGCTTTCTTT. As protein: CASSIAGRPNTEAFF.

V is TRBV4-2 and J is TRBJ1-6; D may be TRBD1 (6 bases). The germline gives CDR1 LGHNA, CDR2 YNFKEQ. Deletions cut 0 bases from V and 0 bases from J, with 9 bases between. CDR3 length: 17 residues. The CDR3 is CASSQEQGSSYNSPLHF. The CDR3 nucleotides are TGTGCCAGCAGCCAAGAACAGGGAAGCTCCTATAATTCACCCCTCCACTTT.

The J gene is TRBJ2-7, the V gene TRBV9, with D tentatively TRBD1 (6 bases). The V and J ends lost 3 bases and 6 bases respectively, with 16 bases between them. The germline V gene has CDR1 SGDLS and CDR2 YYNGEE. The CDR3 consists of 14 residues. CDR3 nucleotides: TGTGCCAGCAGCGCACAGGGTCCCCCCTTCGAGCAGTACTTC. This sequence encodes CASSAQGPPFEQYF.